The following is a T cell receptor beta chain sequence with its context. Its antigen specificity is not known. Per-base quality was not reported, and no clone a single base away is much larger than it. This sample was sequenced with an Illumina HiSeq 1500. Using fastp at Q25 and MiXCR, TCRdb reprocessed the public reads and kept productive beta chains. Rows merge per CDR3 protein into single entries with the most common DNA and genes. For this sample there are fewer than 200,000 distinct CDR3 sequences; around 14% appear just once. The leading ten clones occupy 25% to 30% of the sample. This record comes from a study of T cell repertoires in cytomegalovirus infection (dated by TCRdb to about 2019). At the level of the whole study: Donor HLA type was relevant to the analysis, as public TCR beta signatures indicated carriage of CMV infection together with the matching HLA type.

From the cysteine up to the phenylalanine, the CDR3 has a length of 13 residues. Kept here is only the CDR3 DNA, which spans 39 bases and is read in frame from base 1. The CDR1 and CDR2 encoded by the germline V gene (reference sequence) are DFQATT and SNEGSKA. From V the trimming removes 6 bases and from J it removes 9 bases, while the gene matches leave 9 bases of the junction unaccounted for. Results and caveats for the whole study, not just this receptor: The ex vivo response was dominated by HLA-C-restricted CMV-specific TCR beta clonotypes, and the single most frequent clonotype in two of eight donors was supplied by these HLA-C-restricted clonotypes. Carriers of CMV infection plus the relevant HLA type were discriminated by the cumulative frequency of public TCR beta family members in the study cohort and in an independent roughly 400-donor cohort.

Here the chain combines TRBV20-1 and TRBJ2-1, with 9 bases in between that match TRBD1. Material: PBMCs. This receptor was identified in a human donor in good health (CMV status not recorded). Some clones in this sample may be carry-over from other donors' samples. CDR3 region: CSAPPGQGIEQFF. The bases are TGCAGTGCCCCACCAGGACAGGGGATTGAGCAGTTCTTC.